Listed below are T cell receptor beta chains from one sample, sequenced in a study of shared clonotypes between healthy human individuals. The protocol was immunoSEQ multiplex PCR, while the TCRdb copy is restricted to in-frame clones and leaves out a portion. Of some 2,000,000 clones in the sample, 85% to 95% are singletons; the top ten hold 0.13%. The sequenced material came from naive CD4+ T cells sorted from blood. These receptors all come from a young man in good health. Each CDR3 is given with its conserved first and last residue. A D gene is named only where the DNA matches it firmly. Part of the rows lack a size; the others show once, few, many or a class for expanded clones.

V	D	J	size	CDR3	DNA
TRBV12-5	TRBD1	TRBJ2-5	NA	CASAWTGGAETQYF	TGTGCTAGTGCCTGGACAGGGGGCGCGGAGACCCAGTACTTC
TRBV7-3	NA	TRBJ1-2	NA	CASSFRGPIYGYTF	TGTGCCAGCAGCTTCCGGGGGCCGATCTATGGCTACACCTTC
TRBV15	NA	TRBJ1-2	NA	CATSIGTGTYGYTF	TGTGCCACCAGCATCGGGACGGGAACCTATGGCTACACCTTC
TRBV30	NA	TRBJ2-7	NA	CAWSPRGQRQYF	TGTGCCTGGAGTCCTCGGGGACAACGACAGTACTTC
TRBV10-3	NA	TRBJ2-3	NA	CAISGTGNEAQYF	TGTGCCATCAGTGGGACTGGGAATGAGGCGCAGTATTTT
TRBV21-1	NA	TRBJ1-6	NA	CASSTPCGSPLHF	TGTGCCAGCAGCACTCCGTGTGGATCACCCCTCCACTTT
TRBV29-1	TRBD2	TRBJ2-7	NA	CSVAGGPISYEQYF	TGCAGCGTGGCGGGAGGGCCAATATCCTACGAGCAGTACTTC
TRBV2	NA	TRBJ1-6	once	CASSQQGASPLHF	TGTGCCAGCAGTCAACAGGGAGCCTCACCCCTCCACTTT
TRBV7-9	NA	TRBJ1-1	NA	CASSHSAPYEAFF	TGTGCCAGCAGCCATTCTGCCCCTTATGAAGCTTTCTTT
TRBV19	NA	TRBJ2-7	NA	CASKDRHESYEQYF	TGTGCCAGTAAAGATAGACACGAGTCCTACGAGCAGTACTTC
TRBV7-2	TRBD2	TRBJ2-1	NA	CASSSPRAGVGNEQFF	TGTGCCAGCAGCTCCCCCAGAGCGGGAGTGGGCAATGAGCAGTTCTTC
TRBV7-9	NA	TRBJ2-6	NA	CATTLAGQTYSGANVLTF	TGTGCCACCACTTTGGCGGGACAGACATACTCTGGGGCCAACGTCCTGACTTTC
TRBV10-3	NA	TRBJ1-1	NA	CAISESGGARDTEAFF	TGTGCCATCAGTGAGTCAGGGGGGGCGCGGGACACTGAAGCTTTCTTT
TRBV30	NA	TRBJ2-3	NA	CAWSVRGSSTDTQYF	TGTGCCTGGAGTGTTCGGGGCAGTAGCACAGATACGCAGTATTTT
TRBV6-5	NA	TRBJ1-3	NA	CASRSGNTIYF	TGTGCCAGCCGCTCTGGAAACACCATATATTTT
TRBV7-2	NA	TRBJ2-5	NA	CASSSSMGETQYF	TGTGCCAGCAGCTCATCAATGGGGGAGACCCAGTACTTC
TRBV7-2	TRBD1	TRBJ2-7	once	CASSLATGGGYEQYF	TGTGCCAGCAGCTTAGCCACAGGGGGTGGGTACGAGCAGTACTTC
TRBV7-9	TRBD2	TRBJ2-7	NA	CASSRAGVHEQYF	TGTGCCAGCAGCCGTGCGGGAGTCCACGAGCAGTACTTC
TRBV4-1	NA	TRBJ2-3	NA	CASSQFPAQSTDTQYF	TGCGCCAGCAGCCAATTTCCTGCCCAGAGCACAGATACGCAGTATTTT
TRBV2	NA	TRBJ2-3	NA	CASWGMNWDTDTQYF	TGTGCCAGCTGGGGTATGAATTGGGACACAGATACGCAGTATTTT
TRBV7-2	TRBD2	TRBJ2-1	NA	CASSLLAASEQFF	TGTGCCAGCAGCTTACTAGCGGCCTCGGAGCAGTTCTTC
TRBV30	NA	TRBJ1-1	NA	CAWSSIGAATEAFF	TGTGCCTGGAGCTCGATCGGGGCCGCCACTGAAGCTTTCTTT
TRBV11-2	NA	TRBJ1-1	NA	CASSPRGQGLRAFF	TGTGCCAGCAGCCCCCGAGGGCAGGGCCTTCGCGCTTTCTTT
TRBV6-5	NA	TRBJ2-3	NA	CASSSSTPDTQYF	TGTGCCAGCAGTTCAAGTACCCCAGATACGCAGTATTTT
TRBV18	NA	TRBJ2-1	NA	CASSPPGPQGTYNEQFF	TGTGCCAGCTCACCACCAGGGCCTCAGGGGACCTACAATGAGCAGTTCTTC
TRBV4-3	NA	TRBJ2-1	NA	CASSQDPGVALSYNEQFF	TGCGCCAGCAGCCAAGATCCCGGAGTGGCCTTGTCCTACAATGAGCAGTTCTTC
TRBV5-1	TRBD2	TRBJ2-1	NA	CASSLDLAGGNEQFF	TGCGCCAGCAGCTTGGACCTAGCGGGGGGCAATGAGCAGTTCTTC